Shown below are 20 T cell receptor beta chains from a single sample sequenced in a study of T cell repertoires in aging, cancer and after chemotherapy. TCR beta rearrangements were amplified from peripheral blood genomic DNA. TRB rearrangements spanning V, D and J were amplified using mixed TRB-A/B primers. A single record per CDR3 protein comes from TCRdb applying MiXCR to the multiplex PCR reads. The sample yields roughly 1,500 distinct CDR3 sequences, 20% to 25% seen once. Sequenced sample: blood. The receptors derive from a human donor with a solid tumor.

By share, this clonotype counts as medium-sized. This sequence joins TRBV6-4 and TRBJ2-3, with D uncertain. CDR3 length equals 15 residues. Trimming stripped 4 bases from V and 4 bases from J, with 15 bases between. Germline assignment: CDR1 MRHNA and CDR2 SNTAGT. The CDR3 DNA reads as TGTGCCAGCAGTGCCACCTTGGATTCGCCAGATACGCAGTATTTT. Translating gives CASSATLDSPDTQYF.

By proportion, this clonotype is medium-sized. The chain carries TRBV30 and TRBJ2-3; D perhaps matches TRBD2 (6 bases). Per germline, CDR1 GTSNPN and CDR2 SVGIG (reference sequence). CDR3 length: 14 amino acids. The CDR3 spells CAGGPTSNTDTQYF. In nucleotides, the CDR3 is TGTGCGGGAGGTCCTACTTCTAACACAGATACGCAGTATTTT.

This clonotype is medium-sized (0.01 to 0.1%) by share. CDR3 protein: CATRSGGMGDNQPQHF. The CDR3 DNA reads as TGTGCCACCAGGAGTGGGGGAATGGGGGACAATCAGCCCCAGCATTTT. V gene TRBV15 combines with J gene TRBJ1-5, with D possibly TRBD1 on 5 matching bases. Germline-derived CDR1 and CDR2 are LNHNV and YYDKDF (reference sequence). V was pared by 6 bases and J by 3 bases, with 18 bases between. The CDR3 consists of 16 residues.

This clonotype ranks as medium-sized (0.01 to 0.1%). The chain carries TRBV6-2 or TRBV6-3 and TRBJ1-2; no definite D call. The CDR3 is 12 residues long. Trimming pared 5 bases from V and 0 bases from J, leaving 4 bases between. The germline V gene encodes CDR1 MNHEY and CDR2 SVGEGT. DNA for the CDR3: TGTGCCAGCAGTGATCCTAACTATGGCTACACCTTC. As protein: CASSDPNYGYTF.

The chain combines TRBV7-9 with TRBJ2-1, with 12 bases aligning to TRBD2. The V gene end was trimmed by 2 bases and the J gene end by 6 bases; junction bases not matched to a gene: 5. The CDR3 spans 16 residues. CDR1 is SEHNR and CDR2 is FQNEAQ in the germline V gene (reference sequence). CDR3 bases: TGTGCCAGCAGCTTAAGGACTAGCGGGACCCTCAATGAGCAGTTCTTC. Translated, it gives CASSLRTSGTLNEQFF.

Concerning this clonotype itself: This sequence may be a read error, since a much larger clone differs from it by one base. The gene calls are TRBV12-3 or TRBV12-4 and TRBJ2-7; possibly TRBD1 for D (6 bases). There are 14 residues in the CDR3. This chain's CDR3 is CASSSRTATYERYF. The CDR3 DNA sequence: TGTGCCAGCAGTTCCCGGACAGCAACCTACGAGCGGTACTTC.

Of note for this clonotype: One end of the junction does not line up with germline, which may come from a read error. J is TRBJ2-5 and V is TRBV20-1; D is unresolved. CDR3 length: 12 residues. CDR1 and CDR2 (germline): DFQATT, SNEGSKA (reference sequence). The CDR3 DNA reads TGCAGTGCTAGCAGCCCCAGCCGGCTACCCTTCTTC. Translation gives CSASSPSRLPFF.

In regard to this clonotype: A much larger clone is a single base away; this may be a read error. The chain is built from TRBV12-3 or TRBV12-4 and TRBJ2-1; 13 bases agree with TRBD2. J lost 3 bases, V lost 9 bases, and 8 bases had no gene match. The CDR3 extends over 16 amino acids. CDR3 loop: CARSPRLAGGYNEQFF. CDR3 sequence (DNA): TGTGCCAGAAGTCCGAGACTAGCGGGGGGCTACAATGAGCAGTTCTTC.

The V gene is TRBV9, the J gene TRBJ1-1, with 8 bases that match TRBD1. V trimming: 1 base; J trimming: 1 base; junction bases outside the gene matches: 6. The germline CDR1 and CDR2 sequences are SGDLS and YYNGEE. This CDR3 region has 16 residues. The CDR3 is CASSVMAGGTNTEAFF. In DNA, the CDR3 is TGTGCCAGCAGCGTAATGGCAGGGGGCACGAACACTGAAGCTTTCTTT. Full variable domain (missing parts from reference TRBV9 and TRBJ1-1): DSGVTQTPKHLITATGQRVTLRCSPRSGDLSVYWYQQSLDQGLQFLIQYYNGEERAKGNILERFSAQQFPDLHSELNLSSLELGDSALYFCASSVMAGGTNTEAFFGQGTRLTVV.

This clonotype was observed a few times. The V gene is TRBV28, the J gene TRBJ1-1, with D hard to call. The CDR3 runs 11 residues. Germline loops: CDR1 MDHEN, CDR2 SYDVKM. V lost 7 bases to trimming and J lost 7 bases, with 10 bases between them. The CDR3 DNA sequence: TGTGCCAGCACTACAGAGTTTGAAGCTTTCTTT. Amino acids: CASTTEFEAFF.

This clonotype is judged large (0.1 to 1%). The genes are TRBV6-5 and TRBJ2-7, with D unclear. CDR3 length equals 11 residues. The V gene lost 0 bases and the J gene lost 6 bases, with 3 bases spanning the gap. Germline assignment: CDR1 MNHEY and CDR2 SVGAGI. CDR3 in amino acids: CASSYSGEQYF. CDR3 sequence (DNA): TGTGCCAGCAGTTACTCGGGCGAGCAGTACTTC.

This clonotype is labeled medium-sized. The chain recombines TRBV6-5 with TRBJ2-1, with 8 positions matching TRBD2. The germline CDR1 and CDR2 sequences are MNHEY and SVGAGI. The trim removed 0 bases at V and 4 bases at J, leaving 2 bases unmatched. CDR3 length: 15 residues. CDR3 in DNA: TGTGCCAGCAGTTACTCAAGCGGGGGTTACAATGAGCAGTTCTTC. Its translation: CASSYSSGGYNEQFF.

This clonotype was picked up a small number of times. The rearrangement links TRBV2 to TRBJ1-5, with a weak D call TRBD1 (6 bases). This CDR3 is 15 amino acids long. V shed 5 bases and J shed 3 bases, with 14 bases lying between them. In germline, CDR1 is SNHLY, CDR2 FYNNEI. CDR3 in amino acids: CASSQGLTDNQPQHF. The CDR3 bases are TGTGCCAGCAGTCAGGGGTTGACGGACAATCAGCCCCAGCATTTT.

By its share, this clonotype is large. The chain is built from TRBV19 and TRBJ2-3; 8 nucleotides match TRBD2. CDR1 is LNHDA and CDR2 is SQIVND in the germline V gene (reference sequence). J gave up 0 bases and V 5 bases, and 4 bases lay outside the gene matches. This CDR3 region has 15 residues. The CDR3 spells CASSVTSGSTDTQYF. CDR3 sequence (DNA): TGTGCCAGTAGTGTAACTAGCGGTAGCACAGATACGCAGTATTTT.

By share of the sample, this clonotype is medium-sized (0.01 to 0.1%). This chain connects TRBV20-1 to TRBJ2-1, with D possibly being TRBD1 or TRBD2 (5 bases each). This CDR3 spans 12 amino acids. V gave up 4 bases and J gave up 7 bases, with 11 bases separating them. From germline, CDR1 is DFQATT and CDR2 SNEGSKA (reference sequence). The CDR3 spells CSAIQGGNEQFF. The DNA of the CDR3 is TGCAGTGCTATCCAGGGCGGGAATGAGCAGTTCTTC.

Relative to its sample, this clonotype is medium-sized. V is TRBV30 and J is TRBJ2-1; D is tentatively TRBD1 or TRBD2 (5 bases each). The CDR3 sequence is 13 residues long. CDR1 GTSNPN and CDR2 SVGIG come from the germline V gene (reference sequence). The germline V and J ends were trimmed by 8 bases and 0 bases, with 11 bases remaining between them. The CDR3 spells CAGTGSSYNEQFF. The CDR3 bases are TGTGCCGGGACGGGGAGCTCCTACAATGAGCAGTTCTTC. Combining the CDR3 with reference TRBV30 and TRBJ2-1 gives the whole variable domain SQTIHQWPATLVQPVGSPLSLECTVEGTSNPNLYWYRQAAGRGLQLLFYSVGIGQISSEVPQNLSASRPQDRQFILSSKKLLLSDSGFYLCAGTGSSYNEQFFGPGTRLTVL.

This clonotype rates as medium-sized (0.01 to 0.1%). One end of the junction varies from germline; a read error may be responsible. This chain uses TRBV5-3 with TRBJ2-1; 12 bases map to TRBD2. TRBV5-3 is reported as an ORF; its role is uncertain. The CDR3 totals 17 residues. The CDR3 nucleotides are TGTGCCAGCAGCTTGAATACTGGACTAGCGGGGCGGGGGGAGCAGTTCTTC. Translated: CASSLNTGLAGRGEQFF.

This clonotype rates as medium-sized. The gene calls are TRBV19 and TRBJ1-4; D gene uncertain. Per the germline V gene, CDR1 is LNHDA and CDR2 is SQIVND (reference sequence). The CDR3 consists of 13 residues. V shed 9 bases and J shed 8 bases, with 16 bases lying between them. The CDR3 region has the DNA TGTGCCAGCCAGTTCGAGAGAAGCGAAAAACTGTTTTTT. Protein: CASQFERSEKLFF.

By proportion, this clonotype is medium-sized. The J gene is TRBJ1-2, the V gene TRBV6-5, with D tentatively TRBD1 (5 bases). V lost 7 bases to trimming and J lost 2 bases, with 8 bases between them. Germline CDR1 reads MNHEY; CDR2 reads SVGAGI. The CDR3 totals 12 residues. Here the CDR3 DNA reads TGTGCCAGCAAGGCAGGGAACTATGGCTACACCTTC. Translation gives CASKAGNYGYTF.

This clonotype is medium-sized (0.01 to 0.1%). The CDR3 reads CASSPRLAGGYNEQFF. CDR3 nucleotides: TGTGCCAGCAGTCCGAGACTAGCGGGGGGCTACAATGAGCAGTTCTTC. The chain employs TRBV12-3 or TRBV12-4 and TRBJ2-1, with 13 bases that match TRBD2. Germline trimming cut 5 bases from V and 3 bases from J; bases unmatched to any gene: 4. The CDR3 loop spans 16 amino acids.